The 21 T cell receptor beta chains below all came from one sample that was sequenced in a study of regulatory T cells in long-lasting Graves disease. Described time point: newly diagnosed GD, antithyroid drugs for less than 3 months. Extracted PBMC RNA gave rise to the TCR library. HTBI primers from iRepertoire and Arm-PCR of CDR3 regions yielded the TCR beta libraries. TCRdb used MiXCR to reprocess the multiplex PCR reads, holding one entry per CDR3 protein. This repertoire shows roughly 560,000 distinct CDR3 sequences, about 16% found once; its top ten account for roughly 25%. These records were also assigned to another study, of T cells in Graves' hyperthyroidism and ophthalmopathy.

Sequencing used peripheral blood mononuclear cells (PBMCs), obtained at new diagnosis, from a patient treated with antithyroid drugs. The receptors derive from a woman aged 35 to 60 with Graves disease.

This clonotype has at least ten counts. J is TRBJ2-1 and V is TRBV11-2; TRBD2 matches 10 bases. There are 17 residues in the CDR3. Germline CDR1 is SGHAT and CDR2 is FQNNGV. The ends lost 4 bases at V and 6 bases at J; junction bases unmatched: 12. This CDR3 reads CASSSPRSSGGLNEQFF. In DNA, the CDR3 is TGTGCCAGCAGCTCCCCCCGATCTAGCGGGGGCCTCAATGAGCAGTTCTTC. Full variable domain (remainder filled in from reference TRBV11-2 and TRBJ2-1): EAGVAQSPRYKIIEKRQSVAFWCNPISGHATLYWYQQILGQGPKLLIQFQNNGVVDDSQLPKDRFSAERLKGVDSTLKIQPAKLEDSAVYLCASSSPRSSGGLNEQFFGPGTRLTVL.

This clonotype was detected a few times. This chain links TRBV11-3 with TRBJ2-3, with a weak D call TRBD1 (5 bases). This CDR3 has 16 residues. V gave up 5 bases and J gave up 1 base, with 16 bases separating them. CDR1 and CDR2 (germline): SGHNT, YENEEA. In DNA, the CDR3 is TGTGCCAGCAGCCCCGGGCAGGGAAGGGGCACAGATACGCAGTATTTT. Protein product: CASSPGQGRGTDTQYF.

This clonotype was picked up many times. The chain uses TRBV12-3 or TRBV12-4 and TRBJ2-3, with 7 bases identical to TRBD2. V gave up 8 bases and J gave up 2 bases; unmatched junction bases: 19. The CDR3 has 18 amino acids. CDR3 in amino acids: CASSSWGGWRLNTDTQYF. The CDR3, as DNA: TGTGCCAGCTCTTCTTGGGGGGGTTGGAGACTTAACACAGATACGCAGTATTTT.

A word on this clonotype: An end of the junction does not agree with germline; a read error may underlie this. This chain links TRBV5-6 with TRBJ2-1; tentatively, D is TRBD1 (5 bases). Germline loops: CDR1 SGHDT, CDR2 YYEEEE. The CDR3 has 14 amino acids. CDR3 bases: TGTGCCAGCAGCTTTATCGCAGGGATAAATGAGCAGTCCTTC. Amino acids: CASSFIAGINEQSF.

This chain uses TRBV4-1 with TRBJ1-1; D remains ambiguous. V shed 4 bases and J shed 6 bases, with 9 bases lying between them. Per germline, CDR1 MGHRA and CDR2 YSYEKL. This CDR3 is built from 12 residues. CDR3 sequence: CASSPDNAEAFF. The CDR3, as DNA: TGCGCCAGCAGCCCAGACAACGCTGAAGCTTTCTTT.

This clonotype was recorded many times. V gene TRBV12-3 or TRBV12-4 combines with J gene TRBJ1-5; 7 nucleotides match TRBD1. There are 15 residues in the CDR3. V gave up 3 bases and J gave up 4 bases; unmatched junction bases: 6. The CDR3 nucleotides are TGTGCCAGCAGTTTTGGGGGACAGACGAATCAGCCCCAGCATTTT. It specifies CASSFGGQTNQPQHF.

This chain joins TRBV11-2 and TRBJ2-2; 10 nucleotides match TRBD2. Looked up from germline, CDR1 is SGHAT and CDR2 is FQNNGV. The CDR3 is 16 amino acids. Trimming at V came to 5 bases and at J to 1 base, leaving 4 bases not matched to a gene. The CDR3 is CASSRGLAWNTGELFF. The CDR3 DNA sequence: TGTGCCAGCAGCAGGGGACTAGCGTGGAACACCGGGGAGCTGTTTTTT. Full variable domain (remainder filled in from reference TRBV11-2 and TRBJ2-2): EAGVAQSPRYKIIEKRQSVAFWCNPISGHATLYWYQQILGQGPKLLIQFQNNGVVDDSQLPKDRFSAERLKGVDSTLKIQPAKLEDSAVYLCASSRGLAWNTGELFFGEGSRLTVL.

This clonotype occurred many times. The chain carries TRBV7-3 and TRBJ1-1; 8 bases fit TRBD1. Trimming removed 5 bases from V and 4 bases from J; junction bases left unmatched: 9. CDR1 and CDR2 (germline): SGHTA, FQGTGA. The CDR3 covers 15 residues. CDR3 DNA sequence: TGTGCCAGCAGCCCATACGGACAGGGTGGCACTGAAGCTTTCTTT. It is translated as CASSPYGQGGTEAFF.

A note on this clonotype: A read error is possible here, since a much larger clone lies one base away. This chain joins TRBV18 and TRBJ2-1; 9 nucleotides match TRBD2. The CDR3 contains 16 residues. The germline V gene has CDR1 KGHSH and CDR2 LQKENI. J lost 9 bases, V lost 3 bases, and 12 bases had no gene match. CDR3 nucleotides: TGTGCCAGCTCACCCTTGGGCGGGGGGGCCCCGGGTGAGCAGTTCTTC. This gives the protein CASSPLGGGAPGEQFF.

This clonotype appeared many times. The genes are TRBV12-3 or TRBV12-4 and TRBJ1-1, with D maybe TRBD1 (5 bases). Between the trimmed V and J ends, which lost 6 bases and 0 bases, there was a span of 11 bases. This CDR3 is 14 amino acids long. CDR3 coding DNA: TGTGCCAGCAGCGGGGGAGGGATGAACACTGAAGCTTTCTTT. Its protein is CASSGGGMNTEAFF.

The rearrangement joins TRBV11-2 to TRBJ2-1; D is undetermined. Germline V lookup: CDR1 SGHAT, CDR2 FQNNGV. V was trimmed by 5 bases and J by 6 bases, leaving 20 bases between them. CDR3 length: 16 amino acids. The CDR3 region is CASSSLLGSPGNEQFF. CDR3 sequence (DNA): TGTGCCAGCAGCAGCTTACTCGGGTCTCCGGGCAATGAGCAGTTCTTC. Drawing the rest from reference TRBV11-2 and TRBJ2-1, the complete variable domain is EAGVAQSPRYKIIEKRQSVAFWCNPISGHATLYWYQQILGQGPKLLIQFQNNGVVDDSQLPKDRFSAERLKGVDSTLKIQPAKLEDSAVYLCASSSLLGSPGNEQFFGPGTRLTVL.

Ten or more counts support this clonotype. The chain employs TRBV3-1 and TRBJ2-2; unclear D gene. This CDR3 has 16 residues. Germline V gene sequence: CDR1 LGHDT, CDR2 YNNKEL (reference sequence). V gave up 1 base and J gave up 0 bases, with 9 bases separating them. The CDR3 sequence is CASSQGFRTNTGELFF. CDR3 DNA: TGTGCCAGCAGCCAAGGCTTTCGTACGAACACCGGGGAGCTGTTTTTT.

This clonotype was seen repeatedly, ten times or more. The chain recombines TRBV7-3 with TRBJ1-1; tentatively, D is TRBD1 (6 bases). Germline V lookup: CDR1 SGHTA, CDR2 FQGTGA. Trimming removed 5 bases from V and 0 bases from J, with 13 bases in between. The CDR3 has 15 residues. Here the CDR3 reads CASSPTGVMNTEAFF. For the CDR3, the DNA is TGTGCCAGCAGCCCGACAGGCGTCATGAACACTGAAGCTTTCTTT.

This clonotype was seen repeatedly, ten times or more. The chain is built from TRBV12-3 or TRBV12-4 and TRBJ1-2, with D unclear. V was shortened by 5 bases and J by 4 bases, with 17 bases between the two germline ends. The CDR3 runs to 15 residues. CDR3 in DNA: TGTGCCAGCAGTCCTAGTGGACGGGCCGTCTATGGCTACACCTTC. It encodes CASSPSGRAVYGYTF.

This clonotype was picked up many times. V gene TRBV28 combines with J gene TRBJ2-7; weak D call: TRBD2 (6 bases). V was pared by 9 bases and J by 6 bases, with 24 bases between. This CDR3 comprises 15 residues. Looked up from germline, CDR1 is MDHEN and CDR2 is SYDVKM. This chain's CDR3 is CARNKRDSWPAEQYF. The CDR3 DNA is TGTGCCAGAAACAAACGGGACTCCTGGCCCGCCGAGCAGTACTTC.

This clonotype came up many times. The CDR3 reads CASRRFSNQPQHF. The CDR3 DNA is TGTGCCAGCCGAAGGTTTAGCAATCAGCCCCAGCATTTT. This chain joins TRBV2 and TRBJ1-5; D remains ambiguous. The CDR3 has 13 amino acids. Trimming left V 8 bases short and J 0 bases short, with 8 bases between. Germline V gene lookup returns CDR1 SNHLY and CDR2 FYNNEI.

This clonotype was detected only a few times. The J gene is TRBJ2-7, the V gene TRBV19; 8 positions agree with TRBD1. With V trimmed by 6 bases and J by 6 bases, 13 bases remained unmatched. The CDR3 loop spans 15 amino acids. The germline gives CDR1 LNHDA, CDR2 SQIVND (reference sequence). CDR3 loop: CASSKPGQEGSEQYF. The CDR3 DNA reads TGTGCCAGTAGCAAACCGGGACAGGAGGGATCCGAGCAGTACTTC. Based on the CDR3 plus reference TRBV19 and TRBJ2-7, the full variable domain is DGGITQSPKYLFRKEGQNVTLSCEQNLNHDAMYWYRQDPGQGLRLIYYSQIVNDFQKGDIAEGYSVSREKKESFPLTVTSAQKNPTAFYLCASSKPGQEGSEQYFGPGTRLTVT.

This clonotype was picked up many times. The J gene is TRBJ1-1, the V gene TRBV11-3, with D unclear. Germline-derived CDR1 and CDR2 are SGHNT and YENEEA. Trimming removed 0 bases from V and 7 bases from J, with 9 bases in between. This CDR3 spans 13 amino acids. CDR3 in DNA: TGTGCCAGCAGCTTAGACAGGAGTATTGAAGCTTTCTTT. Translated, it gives CASSLDRSIEAFF. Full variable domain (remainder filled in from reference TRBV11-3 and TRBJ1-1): EAGVVQSPRYKIIEKKQPVAFWCNPISGHNTLYWYLQNLGQGPELLIRYENEEAVDDSQLPKDRFSAERLKGVDSTLKIQPAELGDSAVYLCASSLDRSIEAFFGQGTRLTVV.

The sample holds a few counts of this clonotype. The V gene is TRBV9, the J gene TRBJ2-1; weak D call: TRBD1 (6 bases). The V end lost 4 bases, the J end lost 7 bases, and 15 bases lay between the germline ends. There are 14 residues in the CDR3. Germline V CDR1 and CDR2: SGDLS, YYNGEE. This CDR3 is CASSFSTGRNEQFF. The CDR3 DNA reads TGTGCCAGCAGCTTTTCGACAGGCCGGAATGAGCAGTTCTTC.

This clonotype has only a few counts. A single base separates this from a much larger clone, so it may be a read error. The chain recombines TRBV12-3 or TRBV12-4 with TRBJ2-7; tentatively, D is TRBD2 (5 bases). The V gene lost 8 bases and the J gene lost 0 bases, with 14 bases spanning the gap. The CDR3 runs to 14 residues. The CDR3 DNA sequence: TGTGCCAGCCTTAGGAGGAGTAGCTCCTACGAGCAGTACTTC. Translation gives CASLRRSSSYEQYF.

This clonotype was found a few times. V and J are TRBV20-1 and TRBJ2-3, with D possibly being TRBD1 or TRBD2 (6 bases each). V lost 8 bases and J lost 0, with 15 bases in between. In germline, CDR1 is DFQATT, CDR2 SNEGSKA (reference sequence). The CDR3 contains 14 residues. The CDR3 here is CSSKRGPSTDTQYF. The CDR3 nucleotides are TGCAGTTCTAAACGGGGGCCCAGCACAGATACGCAGTATTTT.